These 10 T cell receptor beta chains were sequenced from one sample in a study of breast tumors, draining lymph nodes, adjacent tissues. TCRdb re-called the multiplex PCR reads through MiXCR, storing one row per CDR3 protein. The table includes approximately 200,000 distinct CDR3 sequences, approximately 30% detected once. Samples came from axillary lymph nodes draining the breast cancer. What was sequenced was axillary lymph node tissue. All receptors derive from a female donor with breast cancer. Some clones in this sample may be carry-over from other donors' samples.

There are many counts of this clonotype. The CDR3 loop is CSARDSRPEQFF. CDR3 coding DNA: TGCAGTGCTAGAGATTCTAGACCGGAGCAGTTCTTC. V is TRBV20-1 and J is TRBJ2-1; D unresolved. The V end lost 0 bases, the J end lost 10 bases, and 10 bases lay between the germline ends. CDR1 and CDR2 from the germline V gene are DFQATT and SNEGSKA (reference sequence). This CDR3 is 12 amino acids long.

The V and J genes are TRBV19 and TRBJ1-2; 10 bases are a match to TRBD1. The CDR3 covers 17 residues. CDR1 is LNHDA, CDR2 SQIVND, per germline (reference sequence). The J segment lost 1 base and the V segment lost 6 bases, leaving 11 bases of the junction unmatched. The CDR3 is CASRPPDRGRGNYGYTF. The CDR3 DNA reads as TGTGCCAGTAGGCCACCCGACAGGGGGCGAGGTAACTATGGCTACACCTTC.

This clonotype was detected ten times or more. The chain links TRBV18 to TRBJ1-2; D is ambiguous. Trimming removed 4 bases at V and 7 bases at J, with 19 bases between. Germline loops: CDR1 KGHSH, CDR2 LQKENI. The CDR3 extends over 15 amino acids. CDR3 nucleotides: TGTGCCAGCTCACTAGTGACCGCAGTGGGAGGTGGCTACACCTTC. It codes for CASSLVTAVGGGYTF.

There are many counts of this clonotype. J is TRBJ2-7 and V is TRBV11-1; 10 bases are a match to TRBD2. V lost 3 bases to trimming and J lost 0 bases; unmatched junction nucleotides: 8. There are 17 residues in the CDR3. Germline CDR1 is SGHAT and CDR2 is FQDESV (reference sequence). The DNA of the CDR3 is TGTGCCAGCAGCTTGATGTCTAGCGGGGGCCTCTCCTACGAGCAGTACTTC. This gives the protein CASSLMSSGGLSYEQYF.

This clonotype was recorded at least ten times. The chain carries TRBV12-3 or TRBV12-4 and TRBJ2-7, with 14 bases that match TRBD2. The junction had 5 bases not matched to a gene; V was cut back by 1 base and J by 6 bases. This CDR3 spans 16 amino acids. The CDR3 loop reads CASSLGGLAGVVEQYF. CDR3 nucleotide sequence: TGTGCCAGCAGTTTAGGGGGACTAGCGGGAGTGGTCGAGCAGTACTTC.

This clonotype was seen ten or more times. The chain recombines TRBV3-1 with TRBJ2-5, with a possible D match to TRBD2 (6 bases). V was clipped by 0 bases and J by 4 bases, with 9 bases between them. Looked up from germline, CDR1 is LGHDT and CDR2 is YNNKEL (reference sequence). This CDR3 is built from 14 residues. The CDR3 sequence: CASSQDSGGETQYF. CDR3 coding DNA: TGTGCCAGCAGCCAAGATAGCGGCGGAGAGACCCAGTACTTC.

This clonotype has at least ten counts. The chain uses TRBV5-6 and TRBJ2-7, with D maybe TRBD1 (5 bases). This CDR3 has 16 amino acids. V dropped 1 base and J dropped 2 bases, with 16 bases sitting between them. Per germline, CDR1 SGHDT and CDR2 YYEEEE. The DNA of the CDR3 is TGTGCCAGCAGCTTGTTTTGGGGTGACAGAGCCTACGAGCAGTACTTC. Translated, it gives CASSLFWGDRAYEQYF.

The CDR3 nucleotides are TGCAGCGTCGCACAACGAGCCTGGACTAGCGGGAGGGTTACAGATACGCAGTATTTT. It encodes CSVAQRAWTSGRVTDTQYF. The chain employs TRBV29-1 and TRBJ2-3; 15 bases are shared with TRBD2. The CDR3 is made up of 19 amino acids. V trimming: 6 bases; J trimming: 3 bases; junction bases outside the gene matches: 16. Germline assignment: CDR1 SQVTM and CDR2 ANQGSEA.

The sample holds many counts of this clonotype. The CDR3 DNA follows: TGTGCCATCAGTGAAGACCGGAGCTCCTACGAGCAGTACTTC. Its translation is CAISEDRSSYEQYF. The rearrangement uses TRBV10-3 and TRBJ2-7; D not resolved. V lost 3 bases and J 0 bases, leaving 9 bases between the germline ends. This CDR3 has 14 residues. CDR1 and CDR2 from the germline V gene are ENHRY and SYGVKD.

This clonotype has only a few counts. The chain combines TRBV6-1 with TRBJ1-5; TRBD1 aligns across 8 bases. Per germline, CDR1 MNHNS and CDR2 SASEGT. The CDR3 runs to 16 residues. Trimming removed 4 bases from V and 6 bases from J; junction bases left unmatched: 11. CDR3 sequence reads: CASSGSPTGAGQPQHF. Here the CDR3 DNA reads TGTGCCAGCAGTGGCTCCCCGACAGGGGCGGGTCAGCCCCAGCATTTT.